These 3 T cell receptor beta chains share one sample of origin, sequenced in a study of graft-versus-host responses after intestinal transplantation. No antigen has been assigned to these receptors. Assay: immunoSEQ multiplex PCR; the TCRdb copy retains only in-frame clones and omits some. This sample carries roughly 100,000 clones, approximately 93% of them seen once, and the ten largest clones take 1% to 1.5%. This sample comprised unstimulated CD8+ T cells sorted from spleen or lymph node cells, obtained before intestinal transplant. The receptors derive from a human donor who received an intestinal transplant.

V usage is TRBV5-1 and J usage is TRBJ2-7, with no clear D. Trimming took off 3 bases at V and 3 bases at J, with 10 bases between the two ends. The CDR3 is 13 residues long. Looked up from germline, CDR1 is SGHRS and CDR2 is YFSETQ. The CDR3 loop is CASSYEPLYEQYF. In DNA form, the CDR3 reads TGCGCCAGCAGCTATGAACCGCTCTACGAGCAGTACTTC.

This clone was seen just once. This chain connects TRBV11-2 to TRBJ1-2, with D perhaps matching TRBD1 (5 bases). The CDR3 runs 13 residues. Trimming pared 6 bases from V and 8 bases from J, leaving 16 bases between. Germline V gene sequence: CDR1 SGHAT, CDR2 FQNNGV. The CDR3 nucleotides read TGTGCCAGCAGATCCTTGGGGGGAGACGGCTACACCTTC. It translates to CASRSLGGDGYTF.

The J gene is TRBJ2-5, the V gene TRBV6-6, with D unclear. The CDR3 loop spans 12 amino acids. The germline V gene has CDR1 MNHNY and CDR2 SVGAGI (reference sequence). V was pared by 6 bases and J by 4 bases, with 9 bases between. In nucleotides, the CDR3 is TGTGCCAGCAGCGCTATTAGAGAGACCCAGTACTTC. This codes for CASSAIRETQYF.